A single sample is the source of the 5 T cell receptor beta chains below, sequenced in a study of breast tumors, draining lymph nodes, adjacent tissues. TCRdb re-called the multiplex PCR reads with MiXCR, one entry per CDR3 protein. The sample includes some 250,000 distinct CDR3 sequences, 34% seen only once; the top ten take about 3.9%. Breast cancer patients provided tissue from their axillary draining lymph nodes. Sequencing input: axillary lymph node tissue. Receptors were obtained from a female donor with breast cancer. Some clones in this sample may be carry-over from other donors' samples.

Comments on this clonotype: At one end, the junction sequence differs from germline, possibly due to a read error. The CDR3 DNA is TGCGCCAGCAGCCAAGATTGGGCGGGCGCTAACTATGGTTACGCCTTC. Translating gives CASSQDWAGANYGYAF. This rearrangement joins TRBV4-1 to TRBJ1-2; D is uncertain. Germline CDR1 reads MGHRA; CDR2 reads YSYEKL. CDR3 size: 16 residues.

The V and J genes are TRBV7-2 and TRBJ1-6; tentative D call: TRBD1 (6 bases). Germline V gene sequence: CDR1 SGHTA, CDR2 FQGNSA. V was pared by 1 base and J by 4 bases, with 17 bases between. The length of the CDR3 is 18 residues. In DNA, the CDR3 is TGTGCCAGCAGCTTAGGAACCCCAGGGGAGCAGTATAATTCACCCCTCCACTTT. Protein sequence: CASSLGTPGEQYNSPLHF.

The chain is built from TRBV4-1 and TRBJ1-5; 9 nucleotides agree with TRBD1. Per the germline V gene, CDR1 is MGHRA and CDR2 is YSYEKL. Losses at the gene ends were 4 bases for V and 11 bases for J; bases not matched to a gene: 9. The CDR3 consists of 14 residues. The CDR3 reads CASSLLLGQGAQHF. The CDR3 DNA follows: TGCGCCAGCAGCCTTCTCCTGGGACAGGGCGCCCAGCATTTT.

This clonotype has at least ten counts. The chain is built from TRBV20-1 and TRBJ2-3, with D maybe TRBD2 (5 bases). This CDR3 spans 14 amino acids. The germline CDR1 and CDR2 sequences are DFQATT and SNEGSKA (reference sequence). The germline V and J ends were trimmed by 5 bases and 9 bases, with 21 bases remaining between them. CDR3 in amino acids: CSALGVMPQDTQYF. The DNA for the CDR3 is TGCAGTGCTCTGGGAGTTATGCCCCAGGACACGCAGTATTTT.

CDR3: CATPMTGDYEQYF. The CDR3 nucleotides are TGTGCCACCCCGATGACAGGAGACTACGAGCAGTACTTC. This chain connects TRBV24-1 to TRBJ2-7; D perhaps matches TRBD1 (6 bases). Germline V gene sequence: CDR1 KGHDR, CDR2 SFDVKD. The CDR3 totals 13 residues. Trimming left V 9 bases short and J 3 bases short, with 14 bases between.